This T cell receptor (beta chain) was found in a study of OX40 agonist ivuxolimab in advanced cancers. Across the study: Given to patients was ivuxolimab, an agonistic anti-OX40 (CD134) antibody. Findings and limits, study-wide: Expanded clones belonging to CD8+ T cells outnumbered, on average, those of CD4+. The CD4+ and CD8+ T cells in the blood had expanded clonally by week 6 at 0.1 to 3.0 mg/kg.

The CDR3 totals 13 residues. The germline V gene has CDR1 MNHEY and CDR2 SMNVEV (reference sequence). Trimming shortened V by 5 bases and J by 3 bases, and 10 bases separated the two germline ends. Comments on this clone: Antigen unknown.

Profiling relied on immunoSEQ multiplex PCR, and the TCRdb table lists in-frame clones only, not all of them. The table has approximately 38,000 clones, about 84% seen once. The source material was CD4+ or CD8+ T cells sorted from blood, sampled in a trial of the OX40 agonist ivuxolimab. The chain employs TRBV27 and TRBJ1-2; D is unresolved. The sequence derives from an adult with an advanced solid tumor such as melanoma, head and neck, liver or kidney cancer. The CDR3 loop is CASSPHVDYGYTF. CDR3 coding DNA: TGTGCCAGCAGTCCTCATGTGGACTATGGCTACACCTTC.